Below, 26 T cell receptor beta chains from the same sample are listed, as sequenced in a study of cytomegalovirus exposure and HLA in healthy donors. The PCR had 60 Vbeta and 13 Jbeta primers. Here immunoSEQ multiplex PCR was the method, and the copy in TCRdb shows in-frame clones only, minus some. The sample holds 20,000 or so clones, around 82% seen once. Material for sequencing was PBMCs. These TCRs come from a man aged 55-75 years in good health and CMV-seronegative.

V and J are TRBV30 and TRBJ2-5, with 7 bases identical to TRBD2. The CDR3 length is 12 residues. Germline assignment: CDR1 GTSNPN and CDR2 SVGIG (reference sequence). Losses at the gene ends were 8 bases for V and 5 bases for J; bases not matched to a gene: 8. The CDR3 region is CALAGELETQYF. The CDR3 DNA reads TGTGCCCTGGCGGGAGAGTTGGAGACCCAGTACTTC.

This clone occurred once. The chain has TRBV23-1 and TRBJ1-5, with D possibly matching TRBD1 (6 bases). Being an ORF, TRBV23-1 has a function that is uncertain. The CDR3 is made up of 15 amino acids. V gave up 0 bases and J gave up 5 bases, with 11 bases separating them. CDR3: CASSQSSAGDQPQHF. As DNA, the CDR3 is TGCGCCAGCAGTCAATCTTCGGCAGGGGATCAGCCCCAGCATTTT.

This rearrangement joins TRBV7-2 to TRBJ1-6; D perhaps matches TRBD1 (5 bases). The CDR3 extends over 15 amino acids. With 5 bases removed from V and 0 bases from J, the gap between germline ends came to 8 bases. The V gene's germline CDR1 is SGHTA and CDR2 FQGNSA. The chain's CDR3 is CASSGGSSYNSPLHF. DNA for the CDR3: TGTGCCAGCAGCGGGGGGAGCTCCTATAATTCACCCCTCCACTTT.

The J gene is TRBJ1-1, the V gene TRBV2; TRBD1 matches 9 bases. This CDR3 region has 16 residues. V was pared by 4 bases and J by 1 base, with 7 bases of the junction left unmatched. The germline V gene encodes CDR1 SNHLY and CDR2 FYNNEI. The CDR3 spells CASSGQGGVPNTEAFF. CDR3 sequence (DNA): TGTGCCAGCAGTGGACAGGGGGGAGTACCGAACACTGAAGCTTTCTTT.

Only a few counts were recorded for this clone. The V call is TRBV14, the J call TRBJ2-7; TRBD2 might be the D (6 bases). Trimming cost V 4 bases and J 3 bases, with 19 bases left between them. From germline, CDR1 is SGHDN and CDR2 FVKESK. CDR3 size: 16 residues. CDR3 residues: CASSRGERQSFYEQYF. CDR3 coding DNA: TGTGCCAGCAGCCGGGGGGAAAGACAGAGCTTCTACGAGCAGTACTTC.

This chain uses TRBV6-6 with TRBJ1-2, with a weak D call TRBD1 (5 bases). The CDR3 length is 16 residues. Deletions cut 0 bases from V and 1 base from J, with 12 bases between. CDR1 is MNHNY and CDR2 is SVGAGI in the germline V gene (reference sequence). The CDR3 DNA reads as TGTGCCAGCAGTTACTCTACAGGAGTACTTAACTATGGCTACACCTTC. Translation gives CASSYSTGVLNYGYTF.

The rearrangement joins TRBV19 to TRBJ1-5, with a tentative D call TRBD1 (5 bases). The V gene's germline CDR1 is LNHDA and CDR2 SQIVND (reference sequence). Trimming stripped 5 bases from V and 0 bases from J, with 14 bases between. This CDR3 has 16 amino acids. The CDR3 is CASSGQGVHSNQPQHF. For the CDR3, the DNA is TGTGCCAGTAGTGGGCAAGGGGTCCATAGCAATCAGCCCCAGCATTTT.

For this clone: A read error may account for a junction end that differs from germline. V and J are TRBV7-7 and TRBJ2-5; 8 bases agree with TRBD2. Looked up from germline, CDR1 is SSHAT and CDR2 is FNYEAQ (reference sequence). CDR3 length: 17 amino acids. The CDR3, as DNA: TGTGCTAGCAGCTTAGGAGGAACGGGGGGGTTTCGGGAGACCCAGTACTTC. Protein: CASSLGGTGGFRETQYF.

The V call is TRBV5-6, the J call TRBJ2-7, with TRBD1 matching 7 bases. Per the germline V gene, CDR1 is SGHDT and CDR2 is YYEEEE. The trim removed 4 bases at V and 6 bases at J, leaving 7 bases unmatched. CDR3 size: 13 residues. CDR3 sequence: CASSMRAGGEQYF. CDR3 nucleotide sequence: TGTGCCAGCAGCATGAGGGCAGGGGGCGAGCAGTACTTC.

The chain is built from TRBV20-1 and TRBJ2-7; D gene unclear. CDR3 length: 11 amino acids. CDR1 is DFQATT and CDR2 is SNEGSKA in the germline V gene (reference sequence). V was cut by 6 bases and J by 4 bases, with 10 bases left in between. This CDR3 is CSAPDLYEQYF. Written as DNA, the CDR3 is TGCAGTGCACCCGACTTATACGAGCAGTACTTC.

V is TRBV6-5 and J is TRBJ2-1, with 10 bases lining up with TRBD2. The V gene's germline CDR1 is MNHEY and CDR2 SVGAGI. The CDR3 loop spans 15 amino acids. V lost 6 bases and J lost 2; bases outside the gene matches: 4. Here the CDR3 reads CASRRTSGAYNEQFF. The CDR3 coding sequence is TGTGCCAGCAGGCGTACTAGCGGGGCCTACAATGAGCAGTTCTTC.

This chain connects TRBV21-1 to TRBJ1-2; TRBD1, the D gene given by the table, was not confirmed from the DNA. TRBV21-1 is recorded as a pseudogene. The CDR3 totals 12 residues. CDR3 nucleotide sequence: TGTGCCAGCAGCCTCAGGGATAATGGCTACCCCTTC. This translates into CASSLRDNGYPF.

This clone has more than one count but fewer than ten. DNA for the CDR3: TGTGCCAGCAGCATACAGGGGACCGGGGAGCTGTTTTTT. Its translation is CASSIQGTGELFF. The rearrangement uses TRBV7-9 and TRBJ2-2; 7 bases are shared with TRBD1. The CDR3 is made up of 13 amino acids. CDR1 is SEHNR and CDR2 is FQNEAQ in the germline V gene (reference sequence). Losses at the gene ends were 5 bases for V and 5 bases for J; bases not matched to a gene: 2.

This chain links TRBV7-2 with TRBJ1-1; D remains ambiguous. Between the trimmed V and J ends, which lost 2 bases and 0 bases, there was a span of 4 bases. Germline V CDR1 and CDR2: SGHTA, FQGNSA. The CDR3 loop spans 13 amino acids. The CDR3 nucleotides are TGTGCCAGCAGCTTACAGGTGAACACTGAAGCTTTCTTT. Translating it yields CASSLQVNTEAFF.

This chain links TRBV10-3 with TRBJ2-5; the D gene is possibly TRBD2 (7 bases). The germline V gene has CDR1 ENHRY and CDR2 SYGVKD. This CDR3 contains 17 residues. The ends were cut back, 6 bases at V and 4 bases at J, with 24 bases in the middle. The CDR3 DNA reads as TGTGCCATCAGCACGGGGAGGGGGGGGGCGGGAAGAGAGACCCAGTACTTC. Its protein product is CAISTGRGGAGRETQYF.

V gene TRBV28 combines with J gene TRBJ2-3, with TRBD2 matching over 8 bases. The CDR3 is 16 residues long. V lost 4 bases and J lost 3; bases outside the gene matches: 9. Germline V CDR1 and CDR2: MDHEN, SYDVKM. This CDR3 reads CASSYQGASGTDTQYF. As DNA, the CDR3 is TGTGCCAGCAGTTACCAGGGTGCTAGCGGGACAGATACGCAGTATTTT.

The rearrangement joins TRBV2 to TRBJ2-7; the D is unclear. V was shortened by 4 bases and J by 5 bases, with 12 bases between the two germline ends. CDR1 is SNHLY and CDR2 is FYNNEI in the germline V gene. This CDR3 is 13 amino acids long. CDR3 amino acids: CASSAQAWDEQYF. CDR3 DNA sequence: TGTGCCAGCAGTGCGCAAGCGTGGGACGAGCAGTACTTC.

V usage is TRBV6-6 and J usage is TRBJ1-2, with D unclear. V gave up 6 bases and J gave up 2 bases, with 16 bases separating them. Germline-derived CDR1 and CDR2 are MNHNY and SVGAGI (reference sequence). The CDR3 has 15 amino acids. The CDR3 DNA reads TGTGCCAGCAGAGATGACGGGAGGCGGAACTATGGCTACACCTTC. It specifies CASRDDGRRNYGYTF.

The J gene is TRBJ2-1, the V gene TRBV27; 9 bases are a match to TRBD1. V trimming: 4 bases; J trimming: 5 bases; junction bases outside the gene matches: 6. Germline V gene data show CDR1 as MNHEY and CDR2 as SMNVEV (reference sequence). The CDR3 covers 15 residues. The CDR3 loop reads CASSSTGGLNNEQFF. DNA of the CDR3: TGTGCCAGCAGTTCAACAGGGGGCCTTAACAATGAGCAGTTCTTC.

The chain carries TRBV9 and TRBJ2-4; TRBD2 matches 7 bases. CDR1 and CDR2 (germline): SGDLS, YYNGEE. The V and J ends lost 3 bases and 6 bases, in that order; junction bases with no gene match: 24. The CDR3 spans 20 residues. The CDR3 sequence: CASSGAVEGGLAGRGNIQYF. CDR3 DNA: TGTGCCAGCAGCGGGGCGGTCGAGGGAGGGCTAGCAGGAAGGGGAAACATTCAGTACTTC.

The chain couples TRBV29-1 to TRBJ1-5, with a possible D match to TRBD1 (5 bases). The CDR3 totals 13 residues. Trimming shortened V by 7 bases and J by 0 bases, and 10 bases separated the two germline ends. The germline gives CDR1 SQVTM, CDR2 ANQGSEA. CDR3 in DNA: TGCAGCGCCCGGGGGGGTAGCAATCAGCCCCAGCATTTT. It specifies CSARGGSNQPQHF. The full variable domain, rest sourced from reference TRBV29-1 and TRBJ1-5, is SAVISQKPSRDICQRGTSLTIQCQVDSQVTMMFWYRQQPGQSLTLIATANQGSEATYESGFVIDKFPISRPNLTFSTLTVSNMSPEDSSIYLCSARGGSNQPQHFGDGTRLSIL.

The chain couples TRBV4-3 to TRBJ2-7; TRBD1 matches 10 bases. Germline CDR1 LGHNA, CDR2 YSLEER. CDR3 length: 17 amino acids. V was clipped by 0 bases and J by 7 bases; unmatched bases: 12. The CDR3 sequence is CASSQENWRTGGSEQYF. CDR3 bases: TGCGCCAGCAGCCAAGAGAATTGGCGGACAGGGGGGTCTGAGCAGTACTTC.

The V and J genes are TRBV6-1 and TRBJ2-1, with TRBD2 identical over 12 bases. Germline V gene lookup returns CDR1 MNHNS and CDR2 SASEGT. Trimming cost V 10 bases and J 6 bases; bases outside gene matches: 10. This CDR3 is 15 amino acids long. The CDR3 loop reads CATRLAGEKSNEQFF. The CDR3 region has the DNA TGTGCCACTAGACTAGCGGGAGAAAAGAGCAATGAGCAGTTCTTC.

This clone was observed a handful of times. The chain links TRBV11-2 to TRBJ2-7; the D is unclear. The germline V gene has CDR1 SGHAT and CDR2 FQNNGV. The CDR3 runs to 12 residues. V was clipped by 3 bases and J by 5 bases, with 8 bases between them. CDR3 residues: CASSFHRNEQYF. CDR3 sequence (DNA): TGTGCCAGCAGCTTCCACAGAAACGAGCAGTACTTC.

This clone turned up a few times. This chain connects TRBV2 to TRBJ1-5; D gene unclear. Per germline, CDR1 SNHLY and CDR2 FYNNEI. The CDR3 consists of 12 residues. Trimming took off 4 bases at V and 5 bases at J, with 6 bases between the two ends. The CDR3 DNA follows: TGTGCCAGCAGTGGGGAGTATCAGCCCCAGCATTTT. Translated: CASSGEYQPQHF.

The chain combines TRBV6-5 with TRBJ2-5, with D maybe TRBD2 (6 bases). Trimming took 2 bases from V and 4 from J, leaving 14 bases between them. Per the germline V gene, CDR1 is MNHEY and CDR2 is SVGAGI. This CDR3 region has 15 residues. CDR3 protein: CASSYRGAARETQYF. CDR3 bases: TGTGCCAGCAGTTACCGCGGGGCCGCACGAGAGACCCAGTACTTC.